This TCR beta chain originates from a study of cytomegalovirus exposure and HLA in healthy donors. Separate from the 666-subject first cohort, the approximately 120-subject validation cohort was the one that the donors belonged to. Data came from immunoSEQ multiplex PCR; TCRdb stores just in-frame clones and leaves some out. The table includes 150,000 to 200,000 clones, roughly 86% detected once. Sample: PBMCs. The TCR sequence derives from a woman aged 18-29 years in good health and CMV-seropositive.

In nucleotides, the CDR3 is TGTGCCAGCAGCCCCTTCAGTCTTAGTGACAGGGGGACTGAAGCTTTCTTT. Its protein is CASSPFSLSDRGTEAFF. This chain joins TRBV11-2 and TRBJ1-1, with TRBD1 identical over 9 bases. V was clipped by 5 bases and J by 5 bases; unmatched bases: 15. The CDR3 runs to 17 residues. CDR1 SGHAT and CDR2 FQNNGV come from the germline V gene.